Listed below are T cell receptor beta chains from one sample, sequenced in a study of cytomegalovirus exposure and HLA in healthy donors. Sequenced by immunoSEQ multiplex PCR; TCRdb stores in-frame clones only, minus some. This repertoire shows roughly 160,000 clones, 77% found once; its top ten account for around 1.6%. Specimen: PBMCs. Every receptor here comes from a woman younger than 45 in good health and CMV-seronegative. Both conserved end residues are part of each CDR3. Fields, in order: V gene, clone size, D gene, J gene, CDR3 protein, CDR3 DNA. D genes are given only for firm matches. Only some rows state a clone size, as once, few, many or a class for expanded clones.

TRBV7-3,few,NA,TRBJ1-5,CASSSPGGPQHF,TGTGCCAGCAGCTCTCCCGGGGGGCCCCAGCATTTT
TRBV12-5,NA,NA,TRBJ2-3,CASGTTDTQYF,TGTGCTAGTGGTACAACAGATACGCAGTATTTT
TRBV9,NA,NA,TRBJ2-3,CASSPHRHTTDTQYF,TGTGCCAGCAGCCCTCACAGGCACACCACAGATACGCAGTATTTT
TRBV7-5,NA,NA,TRBJ1-1,CVRRSQGTLQRTEAFF,TGTGTCAGAAGGTCTCAGGGTACCCTCCAAAGGACTGAAGCTTTCTTT
TRBV5-1,NA,NA,TRBJ2-3,CASSLVTPTRDTQYF,TGCGCCAGCAGCTTGGTGACACCGACTAGGGATACGCAGTATTTT
TRBV19,NA,NA,TRBJ1-5,CASAGQGYQPQHF,TGTGCCAGTGCCGGCCAGGGCTATCAGCCCCAGCATTTT
TRBV7-9,NA,NA,TRBJ1-1,CASSPSISGARFRTEAFF,TGTGCCAGCAGCCCCTCGATTTCAGGGGCGAGGTTTCGGACTGAAGCTTTCTTT
TRBV13,NA,NA,TRBJ2-7,CASSLGLSYEQYF,TGTGCCAGCAGCTTAGGCCTGTCCTACGAGCAGTACTTC
TRBV28,NA,TRBD1,TRBJ1-3,CASSSRTGQYLRNTIYF,TGTGCCAGCAGTTCACGGACAGGTCAGTACTTGCGAAACACCATATATTTT
TRBV7-2,NA,NA,TRBJ2-1,CASSSGPGNEQFF,TGTGCCAGCAGCTCGGGTCCGGGGAATGAGCAGTTCTTC
TRBV7-2,NA,TRBD2,TRBJ2-3,CASSLNAGRGFLADTQYF,TGTGCCAGCAGCTTAAACGCAGGGAGGGGTTTCCTCGCAGATACGCAGTATTTT
TRBV6-5,once,TRBD2,TRBJ2-1,CASSHSGGGHEQFF,TGTGCCAGCAGTCACAGCGGGGGGGGCCATGAGCAGTTCTTC
TRBV9,NA,TRBD2,TRBJ2-1,CASSVGLAGSDEQFF,TGTGCCAGCAGCGTGGGACTAGCGGGATCCGATGAGCAGTTCTTC
TRBV4-1,NA,TRBD2,TRBJ2-2,CASSQATSGRGTGELFF,TGCGCCAGCAGCCAAGCGACTAGCGGGAGAGGTACCGGGGAGCTGTTTTTT
TRBV5-4,NA,TRBD2,TRBJ2-1,CASSVGLAGPSYNEQFF,TGTGCCAGCAGCGTTGGACTAGCGGGACCCTCCTACAATGAGCAGTTCTTC
TRBV5-1,few,TRBD2,TRBJ2-7,CASSLAQRGPSYEQYF,TGCGCCAGCAGCTTGGCTCAGCGGGGGCCGTCCTACGAGCAGTACTTC
TRBV10-3,NA,TRBD2,TRBJ2-7,CAIRGTSGGTYDEQYF,TGTGCCATCAGGGGGACTAGCGGGGGGACGTACGACGAGCAGTACTTC
TRBV19,NA,TRBD2,TRBJ2-5,CASSIGRGNQETQYF,TGTGCCAGTAGTATAGGGCGGGGGAACCAAGAGACCCAGTACTTC
TRBV5-6,NA,TRBD1,TRBJ1-2,CASSLVGQGTYGYTF,TGTGCCAGCAGCTTGGTCGGACAGGGAACCTATGGCTACACCTTC
TRBV5-1,NA,TRBD2,TRBJ2-1,CASSTRFGEGRNEQFF,TGCGCCAGCAGTACGAGGTTTGGGGAGGGCCGGAATGAGCAGTTCTTC
TRBV4-3,NA,NA,TRBJ2-7,CASSQLTGPTYEQYF,TGCGCCAGCAGCCAACTGACAGGACCCACCTACGAGCAGTACTTC
TRBV29-1,NA,NA,TRBJ1-2,CSVVRLLVGDGYPF,TGCAGCGTTGTCCGTCTTCTGGTAGGGGATGGCTACCCCTTC
TRBV6-6,NA,TRBD2,TRBJ2-1,CASRVGLEGEQFF,TGTGCCAGCAGGGTCGGACTAGAGGGTGAGCAGTTCTTC
TRBV7-9,NA,TRBD1,TRBJ1-2,CASSGRQGDYYGYTF,TGTGCCAGCAGCGGAAGACAGGGGGACTACTATGGCTACACCTTC
TRBV12-5,NA,NA,TRBJ1-2,CASDTRVGYGYTF,TGTGCTAGTGATACCAGGGTTGGCTATGGCTACACCTTC
TRBV28,many,NA,TRBJ1-1,CASTPGVGNTEAFF,TGTGCCAGCACCCCGGGAGTAGGGAACACTGAAGCTTTCTTT
TRBV7-9,NA,NA,TRBJ2-2,CASSPRPGELFF,TGTGCCAGCAGTCCTAGGCCCGGGGAGCTGTTTTTT
TRBV6-5,NA,TRBD1,TRBJ2-1,CASSGMDRGDDEQFF,TGTGCCAGCAGTGGGATGGACAGGGGTGACGATGAGCAGTTCTTC
TRBV30,NA,TRBD1,TRBJ1-2,CAWTRGQVGTGYTF,TGTGCCTGGACCCGGGGACAGGTGGGGACTGGCTACACCTTC
TRBV4-1,NA,TRBD2,TRBJ2-7,CASSHGILAGAAGEQYF,TGCGCCAGCAGCCATGGCATACTAGCGGGGGCCGCGGGGGAGCAGTACTTC
TRBV15,once,NA,TRBJ1-1,CATSRMSGGSFNTEAFF,TGTGCCACCAGCAGAATGAGCGGGGGGTCTTTTAACACTGAAGCTTTCTTT
TRBV19,NA,TRBD1,TRBJ1-2,CASSLNRGSGYGYTF,TGTGCCAGTAGTCTGAACAGGGGCTCGGGCTATGGCTACACCTTC